The rows below give T cell receptor beta chains drawn from one sample of a study of radiotherapy plus CTLA-4 blockade in lung cancer. TCRdb's table, derived via immunoSEQ multiplex PCR, lists solely in-frame clones and lacks some. Here the sample spans approximately 77,000 clones, about four fifths being singletons. Sample: peripheral blood, taken from a patient treated with radiotherapy plus ipilimumab. These receptors all stem from a human donor with non-small cell lung cancer whose response to radiotherapy plus ipilimumab could not be evaluated. Some clones in this sample may be carry-over from other donors' samples. Both conserved end residues are part of each CDR3. D genes are given only for firm matches. The size field is filled for only some rows; it gives once, few, many or a size class.

clone_size: .
d_call: TRBD2
v_call: TRBV6-1
j_call: TRBJ2-3
cdr3_aa: CASSGLAGGLGTDTQYF
cdr3_nt: TGTGCCAGCAGTGGACTAGCGGGGGGGCTTGGCACAGATACGCAGTATTTT

clone_size: once
d_call: TRBD1
v_call: TRBV29-1
j_call: TRBJ2-7
cdr3_aa: CSVLRDRGSYEQYF
cdr3_nt: TGCAGCGTCCTCCGGGACAGGGGATCCTACGAGCAGTACTTC

clone_size: .
d_call: .
v_call: TRBV10-1
j_call: TRBJ2-2
cdr3_aa: CASSDNRESNTGELFF
cdr3_nt: TGCGCCAGCAGTGACAACAGGGAATCGAACACCGGGGAGCTGTTTTTT

clone_size: .
d_call: .
v_call: TRBV28
j_call: TRBJ2-1
cdr3_aa: CASSFLPSYNEQFF
cdr3_nt: TGTGCCAGCAGTTTCCTCCCCTCCTACAATGAGCAGTTCTTC

clone_size: .
d_call: .
v_call: TRBV4-1
j_call: TRBJ2-1
cdr3_aa: CASSQDRRALWSYNEQFF
cdr3_nt: TGCGCCAGCAGCCAAGATCGCAGGGCACTTTGGTCCTACAATGAGCAGTTCTTC

clone_size: .
d_call: TRBD2
v_call: TRBV2
j_call: TRBJ2-2
cdr3_aa: CASLGISGPSGELFF
cdr3_nt: TGTGCCAGCCTAGGAATTAGCGGGCCCTCCGGGGAGCTGTTTTTT

clone_size: .
d_call: .
v_call: TRBV30
j_call: TRBJ1-2
cdr3_aa: CAWVTGQDYGYTF
cdr3_nt: TGTGCCTGGGTCACAGGTCAGGACTATGGCTACACCTTC

clone_size: .
d_call: .
v_call: TRBV9
j_call: TRBJ2-1
cdr3_aa: CASSVEHSNNEQFF
cdr3_nt: TGTGCCAGCAGCGTAGAACACAGCAACAATGAGCAGTTCTTC

clone_size: .
d_call: .
v_call: TRBV6-1
j_call: TRBJ1-1
cdr3_aa: CASSGGLGTTLNTEAFF
cdr3_nt: TGTGCCAGCAGTGGAGGACTGGGGACAACCCTGAACACTGAAGCTTTCTTT

clone_size: .
d_call: .
v_call: TRBV19
j_call: TRBJ1-2
cdr3_aa: CASSMIRDYGYTF
cdr3_nt: TGTGCCAGTAGTATGATCAGGGATTATGGCTACACCTTC

clone_size: .
d_call: .
v_call: TRBV7-3
j_call: TRBJ2-3
cdr3_aa: CASSPDRATDTQYF
cdr3_nt: TGTGCCAGCAGCCCCGACAGAGCCACAGATACGCAGTATTTT

clone_size: .
d_call: TRBD1
v_call: TRBV14
j_call: TRBJ2-2
cdr3_aa: CASSHLGQANTGELFF
cdr3_nt: TGTGCCAGCAGCCACTTGGGACAGGCCAACACCGGGGAGCTGTTTTTT

clone_size: .
d_call: .
v_call: TRBV23-1
j_call: TRBJ2-7
cdr3_aa: CASSQSKDKGQSTYEQYF
cdr3_nt: TGCGCCAGCAGTCAATCTAAGGACAAGGGCCAATCCACCTACGAGCAGTACTTC

clone_size: .
d_call: .
v_call: TRBV7-2
j_call: TRBJ2-5
cdr3_aa: CASTLAATQETQYF
cdr3_nt: TGTGCCAGCACCTTAGCGGCCACCCAAGAGACCCAGTACTTC

clone_size: .
d_call: .
v_call: TRBV15
j_call: TRBJ1-4
cdr3_aa: CATSPPSNEKLFF
cdr3_nt: TGTGCCACCAGCCCCCCCTCTAATGAAAAACTGTTTTTT

clone_size: .
d_call: TRBD1
v_call: TRBV5-1
j_call: TRBJ2-2
cdr3_aa: CASSLGTGGANTGELFF
cdr3_nt: TGCGCCAGCAGCTTGGGGACAGGGGGAGCGAACACCGGGGAGCTGTTTTTT

clone_size: .
d_call: .
v_call: TRBV15
j_call: TRBJ1-5
cdr3_aa: CATSRDQGRYQPQHF
cdr3_nt: TGTGCCACCAGCAGAGACCAGGGGAGATATCAGCCCCAGCATTTT

clone_size: once
d_call: .
v_call: TRBV5-1
j_call: TRBJ1-5
cdr3_aa: CASSPGTNNEPQHF
cdr3_nt: TGCGCCAGCAGCCCAGGGACAAACAATGAGCCCCAGCATTTT

clone_size: few
d_call: TRBD1
v_call: TRBV28
j_call: TRBJ2-7
cdr3_aa: CASSWSGTGGREQYF
cdr3_nt: TGTGCCAGCAGTTGGTCCGGGACAGGGGGCCGCGAGCAGTACTTC

clone_size: .
d_call: TRBD1
v_call: TRBV6-1
j_call: TRBJ2-1
cdr3_aa: CASSAQQGAGGNEQFF
cdr3_nt: TGTGCCAGCAGTGCTCAACAGGGGGCCGGGGGCAATGAGCAGTTCTTC

clone_size: .
d_call: .
v_call: TRBV28
j_call: TRBJ2-1
cdr3_aa: CASRLTGGGGSNEQFF
cdr3_nt: TGTGCCAGCAGACTGACTGGAGGGGGGGGAAGCAATGAGCAGTTCTTC

clone_size: .
d_call: .
v_call: TRBV2
j_call: TRBJ1-2
cdr3_aa: CASSESGPGFNYGYTF
cdr3_nt: TGTGCCAGCAGTGAATCCGGCCCAGGGTTTAACTATGGCTACACCTTC

clone_size: .
d_call: .
v_call: TRBV27
j_call: TRBJ2-7
cdr3_aa: CASSLLGEPVNTEQYF
cdr3_nt: TGTGCCAGCTCCCTCCTCGGGGAACCCGTAAATACGGAGCAGTACTTC

clone_size: .
d_call: .
v_call: TRBV5-6
j_call: TRBJ2-1
cdr3_aa: CASSFNREQFF
cdr3_nt: TGTGCCAGCAGCTTTAACAGGGAGCAGTTCTTC

clone_size: .
d_call: .
v_call: TRBV7-3
j_call: TRBJ1-5
cdr3_aa: CASSLTGGVNQPQHF
cdr3_nt: TGTGCCAGCAGCTTAACGGGAGGGGTCAATCAGCCCCAGCATTTT

clone_size: .
d_call: TRBD1
v_call: TRBV7-2
j_call: TRBJ1-4
cdr3_aa: CASSLAGSTGDEKLFF
cdr3_nt: TGTGCCAGCAGCTTAGCGGGCAGTACAGGGGATGAAAAACTGTTTTTT

clone_size: .
d_call: .
v_call: TRBV4-3
j_call: TRBJ2-7
cdr3_aa: CASSPHGGRPEHPYEQYF
cdr3_nt: TGCGCCAGCAGCCCCCACGGGGGACGGCCCGAACACCCCTACGAGCAGTACTTC

clone_size: .
d_call: .
v_call: TRBV7-2
j_call: TRBJ1-3
cdr3_aa: CASSSWQGASGNTIYF
cdr3_nt: TGTGCCAGCAGCTCCTGGCAGGGCGCTTCTGGAAACACCATATATTTT

clone_size: few
d_call: .
v_call: TRBV7-2
j_call: TRBJ2-5
cdr3_aa: CASSFSGAETQYF
cdr3_nt: TGTGCCAGCAGCTTTAGTGGAGCGGAGACCCAGTACTTC

clone_size: .
d_call: .
v_call: TRBV13
j_call: TRBJ1-1
cdr3_aa: CASSPEMNTEAFF
cdr3_nt: TGTGCCAGCAGCCCGGAGATGAACACTGAAGCTTTCTTT

clone_size: .
d_call: TRBD2
v_call: TRBV30
j_call: TRBJ2-1
cdr3_aa: CAWSHAAGGPPTYNEQFF
cdr3_nt: TGTGCCTGGAGCCATGCGGCGGGGGGGCCCCCCACCTACAATGAGCAGTTCTTC

clone_size: .
d_call: TRBD2
v_call: TRBV4-2
j_call: TRBJ2-2
cdr3_aa: CASRPTSGDTGELFF
cdr3_nt: TGTGCCAGCAGACCGACTAGCGGGGACACCGGGGAGCTGTTTTTT

clone_size: .
d_call: TRBD1
v_call: TRBV7-6
j_call: TRBJ2-1
cdr3_aa: CASSWTGSSYNEQFF
cdr3_nt: TGTGCCAGCAGCTGGACAGGGAGCTCCTACAATGAGCAGTTCTTC

clone_size: .
d_call: .
v_call: TRBV18
j_call: TRBJ1-5
cdr3_aa: CASSPSTEYQPQHF
cdr3_nt: TGTGCCAGCTCACCGTCGACAGAATATCAGCCCCAGCATTTT

clone_size: .
d_call: .
v_call: TRBV11-3
j_call: TRBJ2-3
cdr3_aa: CASSFGGSSTDTQYF
cdr3_nt: TGTGCCAGCAGCTTTGGAGGGTCTAGCACAGATACGCAGTATTTT

clone_size: .
d_call: TRBD2
v_call: TRBV6-6
j_call: TRBJ2-5
cdr3_aa: CASSVLAGGQETQYF
cdr3_nt: TGTGCCAGCAGTGTTCTAGCGGGGGGGCAAGAGACCCAGTACTTC

clone_size: few
d_call: .
v_call: TRBV2
j_call: TRBJ1-5
cdr3_aa: CASSPEGGANNQPQHF
cdr3_nt: TGTGCCAGCAGCCCCGAAGGGGGGGCGAACAATCAGCCCCAGCATTTT

clone_size: .
d_call: .
v_call: TRBV28
j_call: TRBJ2-3
cdr3_aa: CAAGHREGTQYF
cdr3_nt: TGTGCCGCCGGACACAGGGAAGGTACGCAGTATTTT

clone_size: .
d_call: TRBD1
v_call: TRBV5-4
j_call: TRBJ2-1
cdr3_aa: CASSSPGQGGNEQFF
cdr3_nt: TGTGCCAGCAGCTCACCGGGACAGGGGGGGAATGAGCAGTTCTTC

clone_size: .
d_call: .
v_call: TRBV27
j_call: TRBJ2-2
cdr3_aa: CASSFNRNTGELFF
cdr3_nt: TGTGCCAGCAGTTTCAACAGGAACACCGGGGAGCTGTTTTTT

clone_size: .
d_call: .
v_call: TRBV6-5
j_call: TRBJ2-5
cdr3_aa: CASRTKETQYF
cdr3_nt: TGTGCCAGCAGAACTAAGGAGACCCAGTACTTC

clone_size: .
d_call: TRBD1
v_call: TRBV4-1
j_call: TRBJ1-6
cdr3_aa: CASSQNRGPEPLHF
cdr3_nt: TGCGCCAGCAGCCAAAACAGGGGGCCGGAACCCCTCCACTTT

clone_size: .
d_call: TRBD2
v_call: TRBV9
j_call: TRBJ2-1
cdr3_aa: CASSAGGTSNNEQFF
cdr3_nt: TGTGCCAGCAGCGCGGGGGGGACTAGTAACAATGAGCAGTTCTTC

clone_size: .
d_call: .
v_call: TRBV6-1
j_call: TRBJ1-5
cdr3_aa: CASSTRGNQPQHF
cdr3_nt: TGTGCCAGCAGCACCCGAGGCAATCAGCCCCAGCATTTT

clone_size: .
d_call: TRBD1
v_call: TRBV28
j_call: TRBJ1-6
cdr3_aa: CATNRQGPNSPLHF
cdr3_nt: TGTGCCACCAACCGACAGGGCCCAAATTCACCCCTCCACTTT

clone_size: .
d_call: TRBD2
v_call: TRBV11-3
j_call: TRBJ2-2
cdr3_aa: CASSGGTSGGEDTGELFF
cdr3_nt: TGTGCCAGCAGCGGAGGGACTAGCGGGGGGGAGGACACCGGGGAGCTGTTTTTT

clone_size: .
d_call: TRBD1
v_call: TRBV6-5
j_call: TRBJ1-5
cdr3_aa: CATKETGGLGQPQHF
cdr3_nt: TGTGCCACCAAAGAGACAGGGGGCTTGGGGCAGCCCCAGCATTTT

clone_size: .
d_call: TRBD1
v_call: TRBV2
j_call: TRBJ1-2
cdr3_aa: CASVRVHRGGYTF
cdr3_nt: TGTGCCAGCGTGAGGGTTCACAGGGGTGGCTACACCTTC

clone_size: few
d_call: .
v_call: TRBV4-3
j_call: TRBJ1-2
cdr3_aa: CASSQVGAIYGYTF
cdr3_nt: TGCGCCAGCAGCCAAGTGGGGGCAATCTATGGCTACACCTTC

clone_size: .
d_call: .
v_call: TRBV28
j_call: TRBJ1-5
cdr3_aa: CASGHQPQHF
cdr3_nt: TGTGCCAGCGGGCATCAGCCCCAGCATTTT

clone_size: .
d_call: TRBD1
v_call: TRBV2
j_call: TRBJ1-1
cdr3_aa: CASSRQGGGSEAFF
cdr3_nt: TGTGCCAGCAGTCGACAGGGTGGTGGGTCTGAAGCTTTCTTT

clone_size: .
d_call: TRBD2
v_call: TRBV13
j_call: TRBJ2-4
cdr3_aa: CASSLAGGGSKNIQYF
cdr3_nt: TGTGCCAGCAGCTTGGCGGGGGGCGGAAGCAAAAACATTCAGTACTTC

clone_size: .
d_call: TRBD2
v_call: TRBV27
j_call: TRBJ2-7
cdr3_aa: CASSRLAPGLADAYEQYF
cdr3_nt: TGTGCCAGCAGCCGATTAGCACCGGGACTAGCGGATGCCTACGAGCAGTACTTC

clone_size: once
d_call: .
v_call: TRBV28
j_call: TRBJ2-7
cdr3_aa: CASTGNEQYF
cdr3_nt: TGTGCCAGCACCGGGAACGAGCAGTACTTC

clone_size: .
d_call: .
v_call: TRBV7-2
j_call: TRBJ2-5
cdr3_aa: CASSLARGGETQYF
cdr3_nt: TGTGCCAGCAGCTTAGCCAGGGGTGGAGAGACCCAGTACTTC

clone_size: .
d_call: TRBD1
v_call: TRBV29-1
j_call: TRBJ1-4
cdr3_aa: CSAASGGGEKLFF
cdr3_nt: TGCAGCGCTGCCTCAGGGGGCGGGGAAAAACTGTTTTTT

clone_size: once
d_call: .
v_call: TRBV6-6
j_call: TRBJ2-7
cdr3_aa: CASSPGQSYEQYF
cdr3_nt: TGTGCCAGCAGTCCGGGACAATCCTACGAGCAGTACTTC

clone_size: .
d_call: .
v_call: TRBV4-2
j_call: TRBJ1-2
cdr3_aa: CASSQDGGSGGGYTF
cdr3_nt: TGTGCCAGCAGCCAAGATGGAGGGTCAGGAGGTGGCTACACCTTC

clone_size: .
d_call: .
v_call: TRBV11-3
j_call: TRBJ2-2
cdr3_aa: CASSSHREGGELFF
cdr3_nt: TGTGCCAGCAGCTCGCACAGGGAGGGCGGGGAGCTGTTTTTT